The rows below give T cell receptor beta chains drawn from one sample of a study of PD-1 blockade in classical Hodgkin lymphoma. The method was immunoSEQ multiplex PCR; TCRdb's version includes in-frame clones alone and lacks a portion of them. The repertoire holds some 8,000 clones, 86% seen once, with roughly a fifth in the top ten. Sequencing used CD8+ T cells from blood, obtained at baseline. The source is a human donor with classical Hodgkin lymphoma. Each CDR3 is given with its conserved first and last residue. D genes are given only for firm matches. Only some rows state a clone size, as once, few, many or a class for expanded clones.

V gene	J gene	D gene	clone size	CDR3 protein	CDR3 DNA
TRBV10-2	TRBJ2-7	.	few	CASSESSLSSRGPFYEQYF	TGCGCCAGCAGTGAGTCGAGTCTGAGCTCTCGGGGTCCTTTCTACGAGCAGTACTTC
TRBV7-8	TRBJ2-1	.	.	CASSPGVISYNEQFF	TGTGCCAGCAGCCCCGGTGTTATCTCCTACAATGAGCAGTTCTTC
TRBV12-1	TRBJ1-6	.	.	CASSQQKDNSPLHF	TGTGCCAGCAGCCAACAGAAAGATAATTCACCCCTCCACTTT
TRBV27	TRBJ1-5	.	few	CASSRAHNQPQHF	TGTGCCAGCAGTCGGGCCCACAATCAGCCCCAGCATTTT
TRBV4-1	TRBJ2-5	.	.	CASSQVGARGQETQYF	TGCGCCAGCAGCCAAGTGGGAGCCAGGGGCCAAGAGACCCAGTACTTC
TRBV7-9	TRBJ2-1	TRBD2	.	CASSSSSGIGNEQFF	TGTGCCAGCAGCTCGTCTAGCGGGATCGGCAATGAGCAGTTCTTC
TRBV28	TRBJ2-7	.	.	CASSFQGYYEQYF	TGTGCCAGCAGTTTTCAGGGCTACTACGAGCAGTACTTC
TRBV7-9	TRBJ2-1	TRBD2	.	CASSYSRTSRYNEQFF	TGTGCCAGCAGCTATTCCAGGACTAGCCGTTACAATGAGCAGTTCTTC
TRBV14	TRBJ2-4	.	.	CASSHPGPGRDIQYF	TGTGCCAGCAGCCACCCAGGGCCGGGACGGGACATTCAGTACTTC
TRBV9	TRBJ1-3	.	.	CASSVEGWGAPGNTIYF	TGTGCCAGCAGCGTAGAAGGTTGGGGGGCGCCTGGAAACACCATATATTTT
TRBV28	TRBJ2-5	.	.	CASSFDGDWGETQYF	TGTGCCAGCAGTTTTGACGGGGACTGGGGGGAGACCCAGTACTTC
TRBV9	TRBJ2-3	TRBD2	.	CASSLGYRVAGGADTQYF	TGTGCCAGCAGCTTGGGATATAGGGTAGCGGGAGGCGCAGATACGCAGTATTTT
TRBV2	TRBJ2-1	TRBD1	.	CASNGDSSYNEQFF	TGTGCCAGCAATGGGGACAGCTCCTACAATGAGCAGTTCTTC
TRBV28	TRBJ2-6	.	.	CASSFLGAGGANVLTF	TGTGCCAGCAGTTTTTTAGGGGCTGGCGGGGCCAACGTCCTGACTTTC
TRBV4-1	TRBJ2-7	.	.	CASSQASPSDSSYEQYF	TGCGCCAGCAGCCAAGCTTCCCCTAGCGACAGCTCCTACGAGCAGTACTTC
TRBV7-6	TRBJ2-6	.	.	CASSPRGPTTGANVLTF	TGTGCCAGCAGCCCCCGTGGGCCTACAACTGGGGCCAACGTCCTGACTTTC
TRBV28	TRBJ1-1	TRBD1	.	CASSFDRAGAEAFF	TGTGCCAGCAGTTTCGACAGGGCAGGAGCTGAAGCTTTCTTT
TRBV5-1	TRBJ2-7	.	.	CASSFAPAYEQYF	TGCGCCAGCAGCTTTGCCCCGGCCTACGAGCAGTACTTC
TRBV7-6	TRBJ2-7	.	.	CASSLGVRDEQYF	TGTGCCAGCAGCTTAGGGGTCAGGGACGAGCAGTACTTC
TRBV7-6	TRBJ2-1	.	.	CASSYASGSSYNEQFF	TGTGCCAGCAGCTACGCGAGCGGAAGCTCCTACAATGAGCAGTTCTTC
TRBV6-6	TRBJ1-1	.	few	CASSLTLLMNTEAFF	TGTGCCAGCAGCCTTACACTTCTCATGAACACTGAAGCTTTCTTT
TRBV28	TRBJ2-1	.	.	CASSLSVGQDDSLYNEQFF	TGTGCCAGCAGCCTTTCGGTGGGCCAGGACGATTCTCTTTACAATGAGCAGTTCTTC
TRBV29-1	TRBJ1-1	.	once	CSVEDSVKGDTEAFF	TGCAGCGTTGAAGATTCGGTAAAGGGTGACACTGAAGCTTTCTTT
TRBV4-1	TRBJ2-1	.	.	CASSQAPGTGWDEQFF	TGCGCCAGCAGCCAAGCCCCGGGGACGGGGTGGGATGAGCAGTTCTTC
TRBV7-9	TRBJ2-7	.	.	CASSRGPAYEQYF	TGTGCCAGCAGCCGGGGCCCTGCCTACGAGCAGTACTTC
TRBV7-2	TRBJ2-7	TRBD2	.	CASSLRTSGGVYEQYF	TGTGCCAGCAGCCTTCGGACTAGCGGGGGGGTCTACGAGCAGTACTTC
TRBV11-1	TRBJ2-5	.	.	CASSLWGLETQYF	TGTGCCAGCAGCTTATGGGGGCTGGAGACCCAGTACTTC
TRBV5-1	TRBJ2-1	TRBD1	.	CASSLVTGGFNEQFF	TGCGCCAGCAGCTTGGTTACAGGGGGTTTTAATGAGCAGTTCTTC
TRBV6-5	TRBJ1-2	TRBD1	.	CASRHGQGSGYTF	TGTGCCAGCAGACATGGACAGGGCAGCGGCTACACCTTC
TRBV7-9	TRBJ2-2	TRBD2	.	CASSPQLAGVTGELFF	TGTGCCAGCAGCCCCCAACTGGCGGGGGTCACCGGGGAGCTGTTTTTT
TRBV4-1	TRBJ2-7	TRBD1	.	CASSPRTGGYEQYF	TGCGCCAGCAGCCCCCGGACAGGGGGCTACGAGCAGTACTTC
TRBV4-2	TRBJ1-3	TRBD1	.	CASSPDRERNTIYF	TGTGCCAGCAGCCCCGACAGGGAAAGAAACACCATATATTTT
TRBV28	TRBJ2-7	.	few	CASSIGTNPSYEQYF	TGTGCCAGCAGTATTGGGACCAACCCTTCCTACGAGCAGTACTTC